Following are 31 T cell receptor beta chains from one sample sequenced in a study of OX40 agonist ivuxolimab in advanced cancers. Here immunoSEQ multiplex PCR was the method, and the copy in TCRdb shows in-frame clones only, minus some. The sample records approximately 70,000 clones, approximately 85% being singletons. The specimen was CD4+ or CD8+ T cells sorted from blood, collected in a trial of the OX40 agonist ivuxolimab. The receptors were gathered from an adult with an advanced solid tumor such as melanoma, head and neck, liver or kidney cancer.

This chain links TRBV9 with TRBJ2-7; 7 bases agree with TRBD2. After removal of 0 bases from V and 7 bases from J, the junction contained 10 bases not matched to a gene. Germline V gene lookup returns CDR1 SGDLS and CDR2 YYNGEE. The CDR3 covers 15 residues. The CDR3 sequence is CASSVEAGTLIEQYF. CDR3 DNA: TGTGCCAGCAGCGTAGAAGCGGGGACCCTTATAGAGCAGTACTTC.

This clone was observed once. The V call is TRBV5-3, the J call TRBJ2-3; D gene uncertain. TRBV5-3 is filed as an ORF, its function uncertain. V was shortened by 0 bases and J by 4 bases, with 9 bases between the two germline ends. The CDR3 has 14 residues. The CDR3 sequence is CARSLGVWADTQYF. CDR3 nucleotide sequence: TGTGCCAGAAGCTTGGGGGTATGGGCAGATACGCAGTATTTT.

The V call is TRBV19, the J call TRBJ2-7; D is unclear. The CDR3 covers 13 residues. V was shortened by 7 bases and J by 2 bases, with 12 bases between the two germline ends. From germline, CDR1 is LNHDA and CDR2 SQIVND (reference sequence). CDR3 nucleotide sequence: TGTGCCAGTACCCCCGGTAACACCTACGAGCAGTACTTC. Translated, it gives CASTPGNTYEQYF.

The rearrangement uses TRBV11-2 and TRBJ1-3; a weak D match, TRBD1 (5 bases). V gave up 4 bases and J gave up 0 bases, with 10 bases separating them. This CDR3 region has 15 residues. The germline gives CDR1 SGHAT, CDR2 FQNNGV. CDR3 residues: CASSSGGSSGNTIYF. CDR3 sequence (DNA): TGTGCCAGCAGCTCGGGGGGGAGCTCTGGAAACACCATATATTTT. The whole variable domain, remainder taken from reference TRBV11-2 and TRBJ1-3, is EAGVAQSPRYKIIEKRQSVAFWCNPISGHATLYWYQQILGQGPKLLIQFQNNGVVDDSQLPKDRFSAERLKGVDSTLKIQPAKLEDSAVYLCASSSGGSSGNTIYFGEGSWLTVV.

The chain joins TRBV15 to TRBJ1-1; 7 bases fit TRBD1. CDR1 is LNHNV and CDR2 is YYDKDF in the germline V gene (reference sequence). The CDR3 loop spans 15 amino acids. Trimming took 1 base from V and 6 from J; bases not matched to a gene: 8. The CDR3 DNA reads as TGTGCCACCAGCAGAGCGGTTAGGGGGCGGGCTGAAGCTTTCTTT. Protein sequence: CATSRAVRGRAEAFF.

This clone has only a few counts. The chain couples TRBV19 to TRBJ1-2; 7 bases fit TRBD1. Per germline, CDR1 LNHDA and CDR2 SQIVND (reference sequence). This CDR3 comprises 13 residues. Unmatched junction bases numbered 3, after V lost 5 bases and J lost 3 bases. The chain's CDR3 is CASSPQGDYGYTF. CDR3 nucleotide sequence: TGTGCCAGTAGTCCCCAGGGGGACTATGGCTACACCTTC.

This chain uses TRBV2 with TRBJ1-6; 7 positions agree with TRBD1. The V and J ends lost 5 bases and 10 bases, in that order; junction bases with no gene match: 8. CDR1 is SNHLY and CDR2 is FYNNEI in the germline V gene. The CDR3 runs 14 residues. In DNA, the CDR3 is TGTGCCAGCAGTAACAGGGGCGTGGAGTCACCCCTCCACTTT. It codes for CASSNRGVESPLHF.

V usage is TRBV5-1 and J usage is TRBJ2-3, with D possibly being TRBD2 (7 bases). The CDR3 is made up of 16 amino acids. Germline values: CDR1 SGHRS, CDR2 YFSETQ. V dropped 0 bases and J dropped 1 base, with 12 bases sitting between them. CDR3 bases: TGCGCCAGCAGCTTGGGGGGGCTAGCGGGCACAGATACGCAGTATTTT. Its translation: CASSLGGLAGTDTQYF.

The rearrangement links TRBV19 to TRBJ1-1; possibly TRBD1 for D (6 bases). The CDR3 has 15 amino acids. With 8 bases removed from V and 3 bases from J, the gap between germline ends came to 19 bases. Per germline, CDR1 LNHDA and CDR2 SQIVND (reference sequence). CDR3 region: CASSRGGGLDTEAFF. The CDR3, as DNA: TGTGCCAGTTCCCGTGGAGGGGGGCTCGACACTGAAGCTTTCTTT.

The chain uses TRBV30 and TRBJ1-1; D is possibly TRBD1 (5 bases). V was cut by 1 base and J by 6 bases, with 15 bases left in between. Per germline, CDR1 GTSNPN and CDR2 SVGIG (reference sequence). The CDR3 covers 14 residues. The CDR3 loop reads CAWSGGLREAEAFF. The DNA of the CDR3 is TGTGCCTGGAGTGGGGGACTCCGAGAAGCTGAAGCTTTCTTT.

The V and J genes are TRBV7-2 and TRBJ1-5; D is undetermined. The CDR3 spans 12 residues. Deletions cut 1 base from V and 7 bases from J, with 5 bases between. Germline CDR1 reads SGHTA; CDR2 reads FQGNSA. The CDR3 spells CASSLVGQPQHF. The CDR3 nucleotides are TGTGCCAGCAGCTTAGTCGGACAGCCCCAGCATTTT.

This clone is a singleton in its sample. The chain recombines TRBV5-4 with TRBJ2-7, with 7 bases aligning to TRBD1. The trim removed 1 base at V and 3 bases at J, leaving 13 bases unmatched. Per the germline V gene, CDR1 is SGHNT and CDR2 is YYREEE (reference sequence). The CDR3 runs to 17 residues. CDR3 bases: TGTGCCAGCAGCTTGCGAGACAGGGAATTTGATGGCTACGAGCAGTACTTC. Amino acids: CASSLRDREFDGYEQYF.

The rearrangement links TRBV5-1 to TRBJ1-1; D is unresolved. The CDR3 loop spans 14 amino acids. Trimming removed 5 bases from V and 5 bases from J, with 16 bases in between. The germline CDR1 and CDR2 sequences are SGHRS and YFSETQ. The CDR3 DNA is TGCGCCAGCAGGCTGGGCCTTTCCGGTACTGAAGCTTTCTTT. It specifies CASRLGLSGTEAFF.

The genes are TRBV9 and TRBJ2-1, with 10 bases aligning to TRBD1. The CDR3 loop spans 15 amino acids. CDR1 is SGDLS and CDR2 is YYNGEE in the germline V gene. Trimming removed 3 bases from V and 3 bases from J; junction bases left unmatched: 3. The CDR3 loop reads CASSAGTGVYNEQFF. DNA for the CDR3: TGTGCCAGCAGCGCCGGGACAGGGGTCTACAATGAGCAGTTCTTC.

This sequence joins TRBV5-5 and TRBJ2-5; 9 bases fit TRBD1. CDR1 is SGHKS and CDR2 is YYEKEE in the germline V gene (reference sequence). The CDR3 contains 13 residues. The junction had 7 bases not matched to a gene; V was cut back by 4 bases and J by 9 bases. CDR3 region: CASSQDRGLPQYF. In DNA form, the CDR3 reads TGTGCCAGCAGCCAGGACAGGGGTTTGCCCCAGTACTTC.

The gene calls are TRBV5-6 and TRBJ2-3; 7 nucleotides line up with TRBD2. After removal of 1 base from V and 0 bases from J, the junction contained 2 bases not matched to a gene. The length of the CDR3 is 15 residues. Germline lookup yields CDR1 SGHDT and CDR2 YYEEEE. CDR3 sequence reads: CASSLRAGSTDTQYF. In DNA form, the CDR3 reads TGTGCCAGCAGCTTGCGAGCGGGGAGCACAGATACGCAGTATTTT.

This clone came up a few times. The same CDR3 arises from other DNA sequences in this sample as well. The rearrangement uses TRBV4-2 and TRBJ2-7; TRBD2 matches 9 bases. This CDR3 spans 15 amino acids. With V trimmed by 0 bases and J by 3 bases, 3 bases remained unmatched. Germline CDR1 reads LGHNA; CDR2 reads YNFKEQ. CDR3 bases: TGTGCCAGCAGCCAAGAGGCGGGAGGGAACTACGAGCAGTACTTC. Translation: CASSQEAGGNYEQYF.

The chain is built from TRBV30 and TRBJ2-7; 9 nucleotides align to TRBD1. Germline assignment: CDR1 GTSNPN and CDR2 SVGIG (reference sequence). The CDR3 runs 16 residues. The J segment lost 1 base and the V segment lost 1 base, leaving 8 bases of the junction unmatched. The CDR3 DNA sequence: TGTGCCTGGAGTGGCGTCTCGGACAGGGGATCCTACGAGCAGTACTTC. Its protein product is CAWSGVSDRGSYEQYF.

The chain employs TRBV11-3 and TRBJ2-1, with D possibly being TRBD2 (7 bases). Germline loops: CDR1 SGHNT, CDR2 YENEEA. CDR3 length: 20 residues. V was clipped by 0 bases and J by 0 bases, with 21 bases between them. The CDR3 nucleotides read TGTGCCAGCAGCTTAGAGGGAAACTATCACCGGGGGGCCTCCTACAATGAGCAGTTCTTC. As protein: CASSLEGNYHRGASYNEQFF.

Turning to this clone: The junction departs from germline at one end; a sequencing error may be responsible. The V gene is TRBV18, the J gene TRBJ2-7, with D uncertain. Per germline, CDR1 KGHSH and CDR2 LQKENI. CDR3 length: 12 amino acids. The CDR3, as DNA: TGTGTCAGCTCACACGATACACGCGAGCAGTACTTC. This encodes CVSSHDTREQYF.

This clone is a singleton in its sample. CDR3 region: CASSYGRGPGYGYTF. The CDR3 DNA reads TGTGCCAGCAGTTACGGACGGGGGCCCGGCTATGGCTACACCTTC. The chain joins TRBV6-5 to TRBJ1-2, with a possible D match to TRBD1 (6 bases). Trimming removed 2 bases from V and 4 bases from J, with 14 bases in between. This CDR3 has 15 amino acids. From germline, CDR1 is MNHEY and CDR2 SVGAGI.

This chain uses TRBV5-5 with TRBJ2-1, with D unresolved. CDR1 and CDR2 from the germline V gene are SGHKS and YYEKEE (reference sequence). The CDR3 spans 16 residues. V lost 3 bases, J lost 0 bases, and 13 bases lay in between. CDR3 sequence reads: CASSWRLAFSYNEQFF. CDR3 nucleotide sequence: TGTGCCAGCAGCTGGCGTCTGGCGTTCTCCTACAATGAGCAGTTCTTC.

The chain has TRBV10-2 and TRBJ1-6, with 7 bases that match TRBD1. This CDR3 comprises 17 residues. The J segment lost 6 bases and the V segment lost 6 bases, leaving 14 bases of the junction unmatched. CDR1 is WSHSY, CDR2 SAAADI, per germline. This chain's CDR3 is CASRKPEGGEGNSPLHF. The CDR3 nucleotides are TGCGCCAGCAGGAAACCCGAAGGGGGCGAAGGTAATTCACCCCTCCACTTT.

This clone was seen more than once but under ten times. The chain employs TRBV6-5 and TRBJ1-5; D gene unclear. The CDR3 has 14 residues. Germline loops: CDR1 MNHEY, CDR2 SVGAGI. The V end was cut by 4 bases, the J end by 6 bases, with 13 bases between. The CDR3 protein is CASSLGGFGQPQHF. As DNA, the CDR3 is TGTGCCAGCAGTTTGGGAGGGTTTGGTCAGCCCCAGCATTTT.

This clone was counted a single time. The V call is TRBV21-1, the J call TRBJ2-7; the D call TRBD1 from the table was never checked on the DNA. TRBV21-1 is a known pseudogene. The CDR3 loop spans 16 amino acids. CDR3 region: CASSTTGTGWPREQYF. In DNA, the CDR3 is TGTGCCAGCAGCACGACGGGGACAGGGTGGCCTCGCGAGCAGTACTTC.

The chain is built from TRBV5-6 and TRBJ2-7; no definite D call. This CDR3 comprises 14 residues. Germline values: CDR1 SGHDT, CDR2 YYEEEE. With 0 bases removed from V and 2 bases from J, the gap between germline ends came to 9 bases. The CDR3 DNA reads TGTGCCAGCAGCTTGGACGCCAGTACCTACGAGCAGTACTTC. It is translated as CASSLDASTYEQYF.

V usage is TRBV6-5 and J usage is TRBJ1-1, with a tentative D call TRBD1 (5 bases). This CDR3 comprises 14 residues. The V gene lost 2 bases and the J gene lost 0 bases, with 7 bases spanning the gap. Germline values: CDR1 MNHEY, CDR2 SVGAGI. The CDR3 reads CASSYLGVNTEAFF. The CDR3 DNA reads as TGTGCCAGCAGTTACCTAGGGGTGAACACTGAAGCTTTCTTT.

The CDR3 loop reads CASSQLKGAYEQYF. As DNA, the CDR3 is TGCGCCAGCAGTCAATTAAAGGGGGCCTACGAGCAGTACTTC. The chain joins TRBV23-1 to TRBJ2-5, with D possibly TRBD1 on 6 matching bases. The J call may be mistaken, given a closer DNA end match to TRBJ2-7. TRBV23-1 is an ORF for which the function is uncertain. This CDR3 comprises 14 residues.

The chain recombines TRBV7-6 with TRBJ1-6, with TRBD1 identical over 8 bases. This CDR3 has 15 amino acids. Germline CDR1 is SGHVS and CDR2 is FNYEAQ. J was trimmed by 14 bases and V by 5 bases; bases with no gene match: 14. This CDR3 reads CASSLGQGYRSALHF. CDR3 DNA sequence: TGTGCCAGCAGCCTCGGACAGGGATACCGATCAGCCCTCCACTTT.

The V and J genes are TRBV7-8 and TRBJ1-5, with unresolved D. This CDR3 spans 13 amino acids. Germline V gene sequence: CDR1 SGHVS, CDR2 FQNEAQ. V lost 4 bases and J 3 bases, leaving 7 bases between the germline ends. The CDR3 region has the DNA TGTGCCAGCAGCTCCCAGAACAATCAGCCCCAGCATTTT. Translation gives CASSSQNNQPQHF. Complete variable domain (other parts from reference TRBV7-8 and TRBJ1-5): GAGVSQSPRYKVAKRGQDVALRCDPISGHVSLFWYQQALGQGPEFLTYFQNEAQLDKSGLPSDRFFAERPEGSVSTLKIQRTQQEDSAVYLCASSSQNNQPQHFGDGTRLSIL.

The chain employs TRBV19 and TRBJ1-6; tentative D call: TRBD1 (5 bases). The CDR3 has 15 amino acids. Between the trimmed V and J ends, which lost 5 bases and 1 base, there was a span of 9 bases. Germline V gene lookup returns CDR1 LNHDA and CDR2 SQIVND (reference sequence). The CDR3 loop is CASSWAGSYNSPLHF. CDR3 DNA sequence: TGTGCCAGTAGTTGGGCAGGGTCCTATAATTCACCCCTCCACTTT.